Below are 13 T cell receptor beta chains sequenced from a single sample in a study of cytomegalovirus exposure and HLA in healthy donors. Use of 60 Vbeta and 13 Jbeta primers characterized the PCR. Clones were sequenced by immunoSEQ multiplex PCR, and TCRdb holds only the in-frame ones, with some missing. In the table there are about 170,000 clones, approximately 84% of which are singletons. The sample taken for sequencing was PBMCs. The receptors originated from a woman between 45 and 65 years old in good health and CMV-seropositive.

V and J are TRBV11-2 and TRBJ2-7, with TRBD1 identical over 9 bases. Germline V gene lookup returns CDR1 SGHAT and CDR2 FQNNGV. J was trimmed by 2 bases and V by 5 bases; bases with no gene match: 7. CDR3 length equals 15 residues. The CDR3, as DNA: TGTGCCAGCAGCCGTCCGGGACAGGGACCCTACGAGCAGTACTTC. It encodes CASSRPGQGPYEQYF.

The gene calls are TRBV9 and TRBJ2-2; 10 bases are a match to TRBD1. The CDR3 covers 17 residues. V shed 0 bases, J shed 7 bases, and the junction held 9 bases outside the gene matches. CDR1 and CDR2 from the germline V gene are SGDLS and YYNGEE. CDR3 loop: CASSVDWGQGRNGELFF. The CDR3 nucleotides read TGTGCCAGCAGCGTAGATTGGGGACAGGGGCGTAACGGGGAGCTGTTTTTT.

The V call is TRBV7-2, the J call TRBJ2-7; D not resolved. Germline loops: CDR1 SGHTA, CDR2 FQGNSA. V was cut by 1 base and J by 3 bases, with 10 bases left in between. The CDR3 loop spans 14 amino acids. This chain's CDR3 is CASSLGPQNYEQYF. CDR3 DNA sequence: TGTGCCAGCAGCTTAGGCCCCCAGAACTACGAGCAGTACTTC.

The chain couples TRBV9 to TRBJ2-5; D perhaps matches TRBD2 (6 bases). V lost 0 bases and J 4 bases, leaving 19 bases between the germline ends. Per the germline V gene, CDR1 is SGDLS and CDR2 is YYNGEE. The CDR3 has 17 amino acids. The CDR3 DNA sequence: TGTGCCAGCAGCGTAGCTCCCGGGGGACCCAAATCAGAGACCCAGTACTTC. This sequence encodes CASSVAPGGPKSETQYF.

This clone is judged medium-sized. This chain uses TRBV7-2 with TRBJ1-2; 7 bases line up with TRBD1. After removal of 6 bases from V and 4 bases from J, the junction contained 8 bases not matched to a gene. This CDR3 contains 14 residues. Per germline, CDR1 SGHTA and CDR2 FQGNSA. CDR3: CASSPSGTAYGYTF. The DNA of the CDR3 is TGTGCCAGCAGTCCATCCGGGACAGCCTATGGCTACACCTTC.

The chain joins TRBV15 to TRBJ1-1; no reliable D call. The germline gives CDR1 LNHNV, CDR2 YYDKDF (reference sequence). The V and J ends lost 0 bases and 6 bases respectively, with 14 bases between them. This CDR3 has 15 amino acids. The CDR3 DNA reads as TGTGCCACCAGCAGAGATGATAGCGGAGGGTCTGAAGCTTTCTTT. Its translation is CATSRDDSGGSEAFF.

V gene TRBV12-1 combines with J gene TRBJ2-7; the table's D gene call, TRBD1, was not cross checked with the DNA. TRBV12-1 is termed a pseudogene. The CDR3 is 14 amino acids. The CDR3 protein is CASSSTGSPYEQYF. The CDR3 region has the DNA TGTGCCAGCAGCTCTACAGGGTCACCCTACGAGCAGTACTTC.

The chain recombines TRBV10-3 with TRBJ2-3; D may be TRBD2 (5 bases). V was cut by 4 bases and J by 0 bases, with 11 bases left in between. Germline V gene sequence: CDR1 ENHRY, CDR2 SYGVKD. The CDR3 contains 15 residues. CDR3 amino acids: CAISATTSSTDTQYF. The CDR3 coding sequence is TGTGCCATCAGTGCGACTACCTCTAGCACAGATACGCAGTATTTT.

Here the CDR3 reads CASSQVLAGGYNEQFF. The CDR3 DNA sequence: TGTGCCAGCAGCCAAGTTCTAGCGGGAGGGTACAATGAGCAGTTCTTC. The gene calls are TRBV4-2 and TRBJ2-1, with 12 bases identical to TRBD2. Germline CDR1 is LGHNA and CDR2 is YNFKEQ. The CDR3 has 16 amino acids. V trimming: 1 base; J trimming: 4 bases; junction bases outside the gene matches: 2.

The chain has TRBV7-2 and TRBJ2-3; unclear D gene. The CDR3 loop spans 15 amino acids. The germline gives CDR1 SGHTA, CDR2 FQGNSA. The V end was cut by 3 bases, the J end by 4 bases, with 14 bases between. CDR3 nucleotides: TGTGCCAGCAGCTTGAGCGCTAGACGGCCAGATACGCAGTATTTT. Protein sequence: CASSLSARRPDTQYF.

Written as DNA, the CDR3 is TGTGCCAGCAGCCAAAGAGGGTATGCCACAGATACGCAGTATTTT. Protein sequence: CASSQRGYATDTQYF. J is TRBJ2-3 and V is TRBV4-2; D possibly corresponds to TRBD2 (5 bases). Looked up from germline, CDR1 is LGHNA and CDR2 is YNFKEQ. The V gene lost 2 bases and the J gene lost 2 bases, with 11 bases spanning the gap. This CDR3 spans 15 amino acids.

This chain uses TRBV4-2 with TRBJ2-5; D perhaps matches TRBD2 (5 bases). The V gene lost 0 bases and the J gene lost 7 bases, with 12 bases spanning the gap. The germline gives CDR1 LGHNA, CDR2 YNFKEQ. The CDR3 covers 14 residues. CDR3 bases: TGTGCCAGCAGCCAAGATTGGCGGGTAGGGACCCAGTACTTC. Its protein product is CASSQDWRVGTQYF.

V and J are TRBV7-4 and TRBJ1-4, with unresolved D. Germline V gene data show CDR1 as SGHVT and CDR2 as SQSDAQ. V was trimmed by 4 bases and J by 0 bases, leaving 9 bases between them. This CDR3 is 15 amino acids long. The CDR3 sequence is CASSSSGTTNEKLFF. The DNA for the CDR3 is TGTGCCAGCAGCTCATCCGGGACAACTAATGAAAAACTGTTTTTT.